The clone carrying this T cell receptor (beta chain) occurred once. This CDR3 region has 14 residues. Deletions cut 0 bases from V and 5 bases from J, with 11 bases between. Germline CDR1 and CDR2: SGHKS and YYEKEE (reference sequence). Only in-frame clones appear in the TCRdb table, and some are missing; sequencing was by immunoSEQ multiplex PCR. The sample lists approximately 89,000 clones, roughly 92% occurring once. The data belong to a study of blood T cell repertoires in COVID-19. Study-wide background: Spain, Italy and the United States supplied samples that represented acute and convalescent COVID-19. Nucleic acid was either cDNA or gDNA, and it came from T cells, B-cell-depleted T cells, or PBMCs.

The specimen sequenced was peripheral blood. This TCR came from a woman aged 60-70 years with active COVID-19. This chain uses TRBV5-5 with TRBJ1-2; the D gene is possibly TRBD1 (5 bases). In nucleotides, the CDR3 is TGTGCCAGCAGCTTGGTGCAGGGAAGTTATGGCTACACCTTC. Its protein product is CASSLVQGSYGYTF. Complete variable domain (other parts from reference TRBV5-5 and TRBJ1-2): DAGVTQSPTHLIKTRGQQVTLRCSPISGHKSVSWYQQVLGQGPQFIFQYYEKEERGRGNFPDRFSARQFPNYSSELNVNALLLGDSALYLCASSLVQGSYGYTFGSGTRLTVV.